Here is one T cell receptor beta chain with its context. The data stem from a study of blood T cell repertoires in COVID-19. For the study at large: Researchers got acute and convalescent COVID-19 samples from the United States, Italy and Spain. Sample material is recorded as cDNA or gDNA derived from T cells, B-cell-depleted T cells, or PBMCs.

The CDR3 is made up of 16 amino acids. V lost 3 bases to trimming and J lost 6 bases; unmatched junction nucleotides: 9. Per germline, CDR1 KGHDR and CDR2 SFDVKD. TCRdb's table, derived via immunoSEQ multiplex PCR, lists solely in-frame clones and lacks some. Of roughly 20,000 clones listed, roughly 89% are singletons. This receptor was taken from a man aged 55 to 70 with active COVID-19. Sequenced input: peripheral blood. The V gene is TRBV24-1, the J gene TRBJ2-1, with 8 nucleotides matching TRBD2. The CDR3 here is CATSDPRGGLFNEQFF. In DNA, the CDR3 is TGTGCCACCAGTGATCCTCGGGGGGGCCTATTCAATGAGCAGTTCTTC.